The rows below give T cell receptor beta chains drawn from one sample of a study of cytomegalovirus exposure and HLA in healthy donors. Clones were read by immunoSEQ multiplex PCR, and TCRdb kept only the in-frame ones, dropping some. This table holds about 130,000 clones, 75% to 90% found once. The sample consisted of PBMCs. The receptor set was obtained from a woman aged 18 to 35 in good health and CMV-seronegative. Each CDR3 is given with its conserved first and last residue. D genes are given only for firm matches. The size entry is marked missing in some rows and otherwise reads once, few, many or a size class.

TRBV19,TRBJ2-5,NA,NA,TGTGCCAGTAGTATAGCCGAGACAGTAGGGACCCAGTACTTC,CASSIAETVGTQYF
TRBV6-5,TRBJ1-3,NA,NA,TGTGCCAGCAGCCGAGACAGCTTCTCTGGAAACACCATATATTTT,CASSRDSFSGNTIYF
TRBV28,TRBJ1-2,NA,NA,TGTGCCAGCAGTTCCGGACAGTACGGCTACACCTTC,CASSSGQYGYTF
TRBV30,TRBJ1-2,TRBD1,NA,TGTGCCTGGACGACAGGGGGTCTCAGGGGCTACACCTTC,CAWTTGGLRGYTF
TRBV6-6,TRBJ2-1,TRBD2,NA,TGTGCCAGCAGCCTAAATCTAGCGGGAGGGGACAATGAGCAGTTCTTC,CASSLNLAGGDNEQFF
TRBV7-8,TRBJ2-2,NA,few,TGTGCCAGCAGCTTGGGCAGTAACACCGGGGAGCTGTTTTTT,CASSLGSNTGELFF
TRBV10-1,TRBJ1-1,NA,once,TGCGCCAGCAGTGCTCATATCCTAGGGGGAATGAACACTGAAGCTTTCTTT,CASSAHILGGMNTEAFF
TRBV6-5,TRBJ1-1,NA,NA,TGTGCCAGCAGTTCTAGGTGGGACACTGAAGCTTTCTTT,CASSSRWDTEAFF
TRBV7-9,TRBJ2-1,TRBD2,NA,TGTGCCAGCAGCTTTTCGACTAGCGGGAGCCCGATCTCCTACAATGAGCAGTTCTTC,CASSFSTSGSPISYNEQFF
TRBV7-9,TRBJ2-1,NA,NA,TGTGCCAGCAGCACTCAGGGGAATGAGCAGTTTCGGCAGTTCTTC,CASSTQGNEQFRQFF
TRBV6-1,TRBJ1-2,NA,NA,TGTGCCAGCAGTGAAGGACAGGTCTATGGCTACACCTTC,CASSEGQVYGYTF
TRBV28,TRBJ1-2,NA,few,TGTGCCAGCAGGCCTTGGACAGTTAACTATGGCTACACCTTC,CASRPWTVNYGYTF
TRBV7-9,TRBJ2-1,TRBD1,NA,TGTGCCAGCAGCTCGTCACAGGGGGTTGACGACAATGAGCAGTTCTTC,CASSSSQGVDDNEQFF
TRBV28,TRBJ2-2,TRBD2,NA,TGTGCCAGCAGTCCCTGGGGACTAGCGGGAGAGGGCGGGGAGCTGTTTTTT,CASSPWGLAGEGGELFF
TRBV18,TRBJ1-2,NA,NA,TGTGCCAGCTCACCAAACAGGGATTCTCATGGCTACACCTTC,CASSPNRDSHGYTF
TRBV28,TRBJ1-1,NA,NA,TGTGCCAGCAGTTTGGTCGGGCAGGGTGTGTCCCTCGGCACTGAAGCTTTCTTT,CASSLVGQGVSLGTEAFF
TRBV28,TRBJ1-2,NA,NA,TGTGCCAGCAGTTTCGGCAGGGGAGACTATGGCTACACCTTC,CASSFGRGDYGYTF
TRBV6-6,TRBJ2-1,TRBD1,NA,TGTGCCAGCAGACCAAGACATTGGACAGGGATGGTCTTC,CASRPRHWTGMVF
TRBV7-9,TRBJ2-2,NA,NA,TGTGCCAGCAGCCGCGAGTCGAACACCGGGGAGCTGTTTTTT,CASSRESNTGELFF
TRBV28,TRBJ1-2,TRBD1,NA,TGTGCCAGTCAACCCGGGACAGGTTATGGCTACACCTTC,CASQPGTGYGYTF
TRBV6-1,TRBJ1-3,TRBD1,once,TGTGCCAGCAGTTCGACAGGGAACTCTGGAAACACCATATATTTT,CASSSTGNSGNTIYF
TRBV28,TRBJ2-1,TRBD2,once,TGTGCCACAGTAGTTGCTAGCGGGGGCAATGAGCAGTTCTTC,CATVVASGGNEQFF
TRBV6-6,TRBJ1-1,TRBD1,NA,TGTGCCAGCAGTCGGACAGGGAACACTGAAGCTTTCTTT,CASSRTGNTEAFF
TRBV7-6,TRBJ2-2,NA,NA,TGTGCCAGCAGGCCTACGGGGAGAAACACCGGGGAGCTGTTTTTT,CASRPTGRNTGELFF
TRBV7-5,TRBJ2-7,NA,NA,TGTGTCAGAAGCTTCGTAGGGGACACACGGTACGAGCAGTACTTC,CVRSFVGDTRYEQYF
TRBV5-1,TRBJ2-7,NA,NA,TGCGCCAGCAGCTCGTCCGCCGGGACTCTCACCTACGAGCAGTACTTC,CASSSSAGTLTYEQYF
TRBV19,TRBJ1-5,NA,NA,TGTGCCAGTAGTTATGGGCGAAGCAATCAGCCCCAGCATTTT,CASSYGRSNQPQHF
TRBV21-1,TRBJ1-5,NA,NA,TGTGCCAGCAGCAAAGACAGGGGGAGCCCCCAGCATTTT,CASSKDRGSPQHF
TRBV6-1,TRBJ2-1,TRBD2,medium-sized,TGTGCCAGCAGTGAGACTAGCGGGAATTACAATGAGCAGTTCTTC,CASSETSGNYNEQFF
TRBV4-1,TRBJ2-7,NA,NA,TGCGCCAGCAGCCAAGAGGACTACAGCTACGAGCAGTACTTC,CASSQEDYSYEQYF
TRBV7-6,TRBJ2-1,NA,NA,TGTGCCAGCAGCCCGCTCGTAAGGGGGAATGAGCAGTTCTTC,CASSPLVRGNEQFF
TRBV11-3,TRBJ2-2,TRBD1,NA,TGTGCCAGCAGCTCCAGATGGGGACAGACGAACACCGGGGAGCTGTTTTTT,CASSSRWGQTNTGELFF
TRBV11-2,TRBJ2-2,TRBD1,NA,TGTGCCAGCAGAAGAATCATGACCCGGGACAGGGCGAACACCGGGGAGCTGTTTTTT,CASRRIMTRDRANTGELFF
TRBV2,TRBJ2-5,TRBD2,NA,TGTGCCAGCCGGGGGGACTTCCAAGAGACCCAGTACTTC,CASRGDFQETQYF
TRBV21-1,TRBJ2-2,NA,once,TGTGCCGTCGACCTTCAAACGGGAGGGGGCACCGGGGAGCTGTTTTTT,CAVDLQTGGGTGELFF
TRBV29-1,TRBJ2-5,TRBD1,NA,TGCAGCGTCGACCTCTACAGGGGGCGCGGAGAGACCCAGTACTTC,CSVDLYRGRGETQYF
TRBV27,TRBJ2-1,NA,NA,TGTGCCAGCAGTTTACCAGGAGGGAATGAGCAGTTCTTC,CASSLPGGNEQFF
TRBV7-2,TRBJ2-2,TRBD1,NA,TGTGCCAGCAGCTGGACAGGGGGCCAAACCGGGGAGCTGTTTTTT,CASSWTGGQTGELFF
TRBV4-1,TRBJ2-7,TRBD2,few,TGCGCCAGCAGCCAAGCGCCTAGCGGGAGATACGAGCAGTACTTC,CASSQAPSGRYEQYF
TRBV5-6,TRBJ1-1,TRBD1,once,TGTGCCAGCAGCTGGGGGACAGGGAACACTGAAGCTTTCTTT,CASSWGTGNTEAFF
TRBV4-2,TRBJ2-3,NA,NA,TGTGCCAGCAGCCAAGCTGAAGCAGCGGGCACAGATACGCAGTATTTT,CASSQAEAAGTDTQYF
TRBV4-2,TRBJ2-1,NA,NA,TGTGCCAGCAGCCAAGAGGGCGGGGTAGCGAATGAGCAGTTCTTC,CASSQEGGVANEQFF
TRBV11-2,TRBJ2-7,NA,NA,TGTGCCAGCAGCTTTGGAGGGGCCCCAACCTACGAGCAGTACTTC,CASSFGGAPTYEQYF
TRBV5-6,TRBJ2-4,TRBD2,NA,TGTGCCAGCAGCTTCTTCGGGAGGGCCGGGAACATTCAGTACTTC,CASSFFGRAGNIQYF
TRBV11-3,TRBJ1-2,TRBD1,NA,TGTGCCAGCAGCACCCGGACAGGGGGTGGATATGGCTACACCTTC,CASSTRTGGGYGYTF
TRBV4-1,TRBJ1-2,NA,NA,TGCGCCAGCTCCCCGGGGGTATGGGGGAAAAAGGGGAACTATGGCTACACCTTC,CASSPGVWGKKGNYGYTF
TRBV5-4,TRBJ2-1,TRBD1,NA,TGTGCCAGCAGCTCCGGGACAGGGTACAATGAGCAGTTCTTC,CASSSGTGYNEQFF
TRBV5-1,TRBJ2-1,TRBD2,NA,TGCGCCAGCAGCTTGGGCGGGAGCTCCTACAATGAGCAGTTCTTC,CASSLGGSSYNEQFF
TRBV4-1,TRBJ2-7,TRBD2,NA,TGCGCCAGCAGTCTGGGGGGCCTAGCGGGATACGAGCAGTACTTC,CASSLGGLAGYEQYF
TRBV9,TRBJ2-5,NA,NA,TGTGCCAGCCCTCGGCAGGTTGGGCGCCAAGAGACCCAGTACTTC,CASPRQVGRQETQYF
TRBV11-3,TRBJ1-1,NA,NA,TGTGCCAGCAGCCCAGAAACAGGGAGAAGGGCTGAAGCTTTCTTT,CASSPETGRRAEAFF
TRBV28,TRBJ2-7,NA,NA,TGTGCCAGCAGTTTAGTGACAACGAACTACGAGCAGTACTTC,CASSLVTTNYEQYF
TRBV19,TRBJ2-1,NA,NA,TGTGCCAGTAGGGGGACTCGTTCCTACAATGAGCAGTTCTTC,CASRGTRSYNEQFF
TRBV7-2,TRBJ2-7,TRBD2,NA,TGTGCCAGCAGCCCGGGGCGGACTAGCGGCTACGAGCAGTACTTC,CASSPGRTSGYEQYF
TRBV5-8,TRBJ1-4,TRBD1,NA,TGTGCCAGCAGCGCCGGGACAGGGGTTAATAATGAAAAACTGTTTTTT,CASSAGTGVNNEKLFF
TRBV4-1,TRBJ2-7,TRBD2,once,TGCGCCAGCAGCCAAGAGGCGGGAGGGCCTTTCTACGAGCAGTACTTC,CASSQEAGGPFYEQYF
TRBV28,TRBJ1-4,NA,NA,TGTGCCAGCAGTCCCAAGAGGGGAGGTTGGAATGAAAAACTGTTTTTT,CASSPKRGGWNEKLFF